The 21 T cell receptor beta chains below come from one sample, sequenced in a study of T cells in narcolepsy. The method was immunoSEQ multiplex PCR; TCRdb's version includes in-frame clones alone and lacks a portion of them. The sample records about 31,000 clones, around 80% being singletons. The sample consisted of CD45RA- memory CD4+ T cells from PBMCs. Every receptor here comes from a human donor with narcolepsy.

CDR3 residues: CASSLVAGFSYNSPLHF. In nucleotides, the CDR3 is TGCGCCAGCAGCTTGGTAGCAGGGTTCTCCTATAATTCACCCCTCCACTTT. The chain uses TRBV5-1 and TRBJ1-6; TRBD1 is a possible D gene (5 bases). The ends were cut back, 0 bases at V and 0 bases at J, with 10 bases in the middle. Germline V CDR1 and CDR2: SGHRS, YFSETQ. This CDR3 has 17 residues.

The V call is TRBV5-3, the J call TRBJ2-7; 7 positions agree with TRBD2. TRBV5-3 is identified as an open reading frame with a role that is uncertain. This CDR3 is 15 amino acids long. Trimming cost V 1 base and J 5 bases; bases outside gene matches: 9. DNA for the CDR3: TGTGCCAGAAGCTTGTGTGGGGGGGAGTCTCACGAGCAGTACTTC. Protein sequence: CARSLCGGESHEQYF.

The chain combines TRBV7-9 with TRBJ2-2; no firm D call. The CDR3 is 14 residues long. Deletions cut 3 bases from V and 4 bases from J, with 9 bases between. Per germline, CDR1 SEHNR and CDR2 FQNEAQ (reference sequence). CDR3 sequence: CASSFQGRTGELFF. The CDR3 bases are TGTGCCAGCAGCTTCCAAGGGCGCACCGGGGAGCTGTTTTTT.

J is TRBJ2-2 and V is TRBV7-6; D not certain. Trimming stripped 1 base from V and 5 bases from J, with 11 bases between. The germline V gene has CDR1 SGHVS and CDR2 FNYEAQ. This CDR3 spans 15 amino acids. The CDR3 reads CASSLGVHSTGELFF. The DNA of the CDR3 is TGTGCCAGCAGCTTAGGAGTCCACTCTACCGGGGAGCTGTTTTTT.

The V call is TRBV5-1, the J call TRBJ1-3; 8 bases fit TRBD1. J was trimmed by 4 bases and V by 0 bases; bases with no gene match: 3. Germline V gene data show CDR1 as SGHRS and CDR2 as YFSETQ. This CDR3 contains 15 residues. CDR3 loop: CASSLDGTGGNTIYF. Here the CDR3 DNA reads TGCGCCAGCAGCTTGGACGGGACAGGAGGAAACACCATATATTTT.

This clone was observed a single time. V is TRBV23-1 and J is TRBJ2-4; D is unresolved. TRBV23-1 is known as an ORF, though its function is uncertain. This CDR3 contains 15 residues. V gave up 2 bases and J gave up 6 bases, with 14 bases separating them. The CDR3 DNA reads TGCGCCAGCAGTCAAAACCCCGGGCGGCCAAACATTCAGTACTTC. Its translation is CASSQNPGRPNIQYF.

The chain joins TRBV5-1 to TRBJ1-4; TRBD1 might be the D (5 bases). The germline V and J ends were trimmed by 7 bases and 0 bases, with 16 bases remaining between them. CDR1 and CDR2 from the germline V gene are SGHRS and YFSETQ. This CDR3 contains 16 residues. CDR3 in amino acids: CASGPGADSTNEKLFF. The CDR3 bases are TGCGCCAGCGGCCCCGGGGCAGACTCAACTAATGAAAAACTGTTTTTT.

This clone showed up just a few times. The rearrangement links TRBV10-3 to TRBJ2-7, with 7 nucleotides matching TRBD2. V lost 2 bases to trimming and J lost 4 bases; unmatched junction nucleotides: 8. Germline assignment: CDR1 ENHRY and CDR2 SYGVKD. This CDR3 is 15 amino acids long. CDR3: CAISEASGVGYEQYF. The DNA for the CDR3 is TGTGCCATCAGTGAGGCGAGCGGGGTCGGGTACGAGCAGTACTTC.

The V and J genes are TRBV6-1 and TRBJ2-3, with a possible D match to TRBD2 (7 bases). V shed 6 bases and J shed 1 base, with 14 bases lying between them. The CDR3 contains 15 residues. Germline V gives CDR1 MNHNS, CDR2 SASEGT. The DNA for the CDR3 is TGTGCCAGCAGAGGGGCGGGGGCCGGCACAGATACGCAGTATTTT. Translating it yields CASRGAGAGTDTQYF.

The gene calls are TRBV7-9 and TRBJ1-1; D remains ambiguous. The CDR3 is 11 residues long. The ends were cut back, 5 bases at V and 7 bases at J, with 8 bases in the middle. The V gene's germline CDR1 is SEHNR and CDR2 FQNEAQ (reference sequence). CDR3 coding DNA: TGTGCCAGCAGCACGAGGATTGAAGCTTTCTTT. Protein sequence: CASSTRIEAFF. Together with reference TRBV7-9 and TRBJ1-1, the CDR3 gives the full variable domain: DTGVSQNPRHKITKRGQNVTFRCDPISEHNRLYWYRQTLGQGPEFLTYFQNEAQLEKSRLLSDRFSAERPKGSFSTLEIQRTEQGDSAMYLCASSTRIEAFFGQGTRLTVV.

V is TRBV12-5 and J is TRBJ1-5; tentative D call: TRBD1 (6 bases). The germline V gene encodes CDR1 LGHNT and CDR2 FRNRAP. This CDR3 is 16 amino acids long. Trimming took off 2 bases at V and 3 bases at J, with 14 bases between the two ends. CDR3: CASGLSGGGTNQPQHF. The CDR3 DNA sequence: TGTGCTAGTGGTTTGTCTGGGGGCGGGACCAATCAGCCCCAGCATTTT. Variable domain in full (rest from reference TRBV12-5 and TRBJ1-5): DARVTQTPRHKVTEMGQEVTMRCQPILGHNTVFWYRQTMMQGLELLAYFRNRAPLDDSGMPKDRFSAEMPDATLATLKIQPSEPRDSAVYFCASGLSGGGTNQPQHFGDGTRLSIL.

The chain carries TRBV29-1 and TRBJ1-1; 10 nucleotides match TRBD1. Germline CDR1 SQVTM, CDR2 ANQGSEA. The V segment lost 4 bases and the J segment 1 base; nucleotides outside the gene matches: 3. The CDR3 loop spans 14 amino acids. CDR3 DNA: TGCAGCGTTGTGAGGGACAGGGGGAACACTGAAGCTTTCTTT. The encoded protein is CSVVRDRGNTEAFF.

The J gene is TRBJ2-5, the V gene TRBV7-9; TRBD1 is a possible D gene (6 bases). The V gene lost 4 bases and the J gene lost 1 base, with 13 bases spanning the gap. CDR3 length: 15 residues. Germline CDR1 and CDR2: SEHNR and FQNEAQ (reference sequence). CDR3 residues: CASSYPQGTQETQYF. DNA of the CDR3: TGTGCCAGCAGCTACCCCCAGGGGACCCAAGAGACCCAGTACTTC.

This chain uses TRBV5-1 with TRBJ2-3; tentative D call: TRBD1 (5 bases). V gave up 3 bases and J gave up 2 bases, with 10 bases separating them. CDR3 length: 14 residues. Looked up from germline, CDR1 is SGHRS and CDR2 is YFSETQ. Here the CDR3 reads CASSYWGNTDTQYF. CDR3 sequence (DNA): TGCGCCAGCAGCTATTGGGGCAACACAGATACGCAGTATTTT.

The gene calls are TRBV2 and TRBJ1-2; no definite D call. CDR3 length equals 13 residues. Germline V gene data show CDR1 as SNHLY and CDR2 as FYNNEI. V was cut by 6 bases and J by 4 bases, with 12 bases left in between. CDR3 in amino acids: CASRARGGYGYTF. The CDR3 coding sequence is TGTGCCAGCAGGGCTCGGGGTGGCTATGGCTACACCTTC.

This clone was observed a few times. Germline is not matched at one junction end, which may reflect a read error. The chain couples TRBV7-9 to TRBJ1-2; D is uncertain. CDR1 and CDR2 (germline): SEHNR, FQNEAQ (reference sequence). The CDR3 spans 14 residues. In DNA, the CDR3 is TGTGCCAGCACCTTAGACCTGACCTCATATGGCTACACCTTC. This codes for CASTLDLTSYGYTF.

This clone was seen only a few times. The rearrangement joins TRBV5-1 to TRBJ2-3, with 10 positions matching TRBD2. The germline gives CDR1 SGHRS, CDR2 YFSETQ. The junction had 7 bases not matched to a gene; V was cut back by 4 bases and J by 5 bases. The length of the CDR3 is 15 residues. CDR3 DNA sequence: TGCGCCAGCAGCGTAGAAAGCGGGAGGGGAGATACGCAGTATTTT. Translated, it gives CASSVESGRGDTQYF.

The rearrangement joins TRBV6-1 to TRBJ1-6; 10 bases match TRBD1. This CDR3 contains 15 residues. Germline CDR1 is MNHNS and CDR2 is SASEGT. V lost 8 bases, J lost 5 bases, and 6 bases stayed unmatched. CDR3 nucleotide sequence: TGTGCCAGCCATTACGGGACAGGGGATAATTCACCCCTCCACTTT. Translated, it gives CASHYGTGDNSPLHF.

V and J are TRBV29-1 and TRBJ2-4, with 14 bases matching TRBD2. The CDR3 covers 15 residues. CDR1 is SQVTM and CDR2 is ANQGSEA in the germline V gene. J gave up 9 bases and V 4 bases, and 8 bases lay outside the gene matches. The CDR3, as DNA: TGCAGCGTTGGAGGGACTAGCGGGAGTAGGGTCATTCAGTACTTC. Protein: CSVGGTSGSRVIQYF.

The chain combines TRBV6-1 with TRBJ2-4; D assignment may be TRBD1 or TRBD2 (5 bases each). Germline V gene sequence: CDR1 MNHNS, CDR2 SASEGT. The CDR3 loop spans 15 amino acids. The germline V and J ends were trimmed by 2 bases and 6 bases, with 14 bases remaining between them. CDR3 in amino acids: CASSERGPRGNIQYF. CDR3 coding DNA: TGTGCCAGCAGTGAAAGGGGCCCCCGGGGAAACATTCAGTACTTC.

This clone was picked up a small number of times. The J gene is TRBJ1-4, the V gene TRBV10-3; D gene ambiguous. Deletions cut 2 bases from V and 5 bases from J, with 12 bases between. Germline loops: CDR1 ENHRY, CDR2 SYGVKD. There are 15 residues in the CDR3. The CDR3 coding sequence is TGTGCCATCAGTGAGGAAGGACGGATAAATGAAAAACTGTTTTTT. It translates to CAISEEGRINEKLFF.